Given below is one T cell receptor (beta chain) in context. The sample originates from a study of T cell changes during pregnancy in multiple sclerosis. In germline, CDR1 is MNHNS, CDR2 SASEGT. The CDR3 loop spans 16 amino acids. V dropped 4 bases and J dropped 3 bases, with 16 bases sitting between them. Clones were read by immunoSEQ multiplex PCR, and TCRdb kept only the in-frame ones, dropping some. The sample holds about 92,000 clones, about 93% seen once. The sequence was obtained from a female donor with multiple sclerosis, enrolled in a pregnancy study. The chain recombines TRBV6-1 with TRBJ1-5; D might be TRBD1 (6 bases). The starting material was peripheral blood, obtained in the first trimester of pregnancy. The CDR3 coding sequence is TGTGCCAGCAGTGGATGGGGACAAGGACTCAATCAGCCCCAGCATTTT. This sequence encodes CASSGWGQGLNQPQHF.